One and the same sample provided the 28 T cell receptor beta chains below, sequenced in a study of spatial heterogeneity in lung cancer. Time point meaning: sample taken at primary tumor resection. Unsorted whole RNA from tumor, nontumor lung or frozen PBMC underwent sequencing. TCRdb itself ran the 5' RACE reads through MiXCR, one entry per CDR3 protein. The sample includes some 100,000 distinct CDR3 sequences, around 10% seen only once; the top ten take less than 8.5%. Sequenced material: PBMCs, taken at surgery. The receptors were gathered from a male donor with early-stage non-small cell lung cancer.

The sample holds a few counts of this clonotype. The CDR3 DNA follows: TGCAGTGCTAGAGATGGCAGGGCGCTCACCGGGGAGCTGTTTTTT. Amino acids: CSARDGRALTGELFF. The V gene is TRBV20-1, the J gene TRBJ2-2; possibly TRBD1 for D (5 bases). Trimming stripped 0 bases from V and 4 bases from J, with 12 bases between. Per germline, CDR1 DFQATT and CDR2 SNEGSKA (reference sequence). This CDR3 has 15 residues.

This clonotype came up a few times. The gene calls are TRBV7-9 and TRBJ2-2; 8 bases agree with TRBD1. V shed 5 bases, J shed 5 bases, and the junction held 4 bases outside the gene matches. The CDR3 extends over 14 amino acids. Germline-derived CDR1 and CDR2 are SEHNR and FQNEAQ (reference sequence). CDR3 nucleotide sequence: TGTGCCAGCAGCCACACAGGGGGTACCGGGGAGCTGTTTTTT. The encoded protein is CASSHTGGTGELFF.

This clonotype was seen at least ten times. The V and J genes are TRBV4-2 and TRBJ2-2; D not resolved. Germline V CDR1 and CDR2: LGHNA, YNFKEQ. This CDR3 spans 17 amino acids. Deletions cut 4 bases from V and 0 bases from J, with 15 bases between. CDR3 protein: CASSRRLGLANTGELFF. CDR3 coding DNA: TGTGCCAGCAGCCGCCGATTGGGCCTCGCGAACACCGGGGAGCTGTTTTTT.

The sample holds many counts of this clonotype. This sequence joins TRBV5-6 and TRBJ2-3; maybe TRBD1 (6 bases). The V gene lost 0 bases and the J gene lost 1 base, with 12 bases spanning the gap. Per the germline V gene, CDR1 is SGHDT and CDR2 is YYEEEE. There are 16 residues in the CDR3. The CDR3: CASSLVGGVGTDTQYF. CDR3 nucleotide sequence: TGTGCCAGCAGCTTGGTAGGGGGTGTTGGCACAGATACGCAGTATTTT.

There are many counts of this clonotype. The chain has TRBV4-3 and TRBJ2-7, with 9 positions matching TRBD1. This CDR3 spans 15 amino acids. Germline trimming cut 0 bases from V and 4 bases from J; bases unmatched to any gene: 4. The germline V gene encodes CDR1 LGHNA and CDR2 YSLEER. CDR3 loop: CASSQDWGQGYEQYF. In DNA form, the CDR3 reads TGCGCCAGCAGCCAAGATTGGGGACAGGGTTACGAGCAGTACTTC.

The sample holds a few counts of this clonotype. This chain connects TRBV21-1 to TRBJ2-7; the table's D call of TRBD2 was not tested on the DNA. TRBV21-1 is classified as a pseudogene. The length of the CDR3 is 17 residues. CDR3: CASSPQGLAGVPYEQYF. The DNA of the CDR3 is TGTGCCAGCAGCCCTCAAGGACTAGCGGGAGTACCCTACGAGCAGTACTTC.

The chain recombines TRBV5-1 with TRBJ1-1; maybe TRBD1 (6 bases). The CDR3 sequence is 14 residues long. The germline V and J ends were trimmed by 4 bases and 1 base, with 11 bases remaining between them. The germline V gene encodes CDR1 SGHRS and CDR2 YFSETQ. The CDR3 sequence: CASSRDTSNTEAFF. Here the CDR3 DNA reads TGCGCCAGCAGCCGGGACACCTCGAACACTGAAGCTTTCTTT.

In its sample, this clonotype was seen a few times. The J gene is TRBJ2-3, the V gene TRBV24-1; a possible D gene is TRBD2 (5 bases). Germline V gene lookup returns CDR1 KGHDR and CDR2 SFDVKD. V gave up 5 bases and J gave up 0 bases, with 11 bases separating them. This CDR3 has 15 residues. The CDR3 DNA is TGTGCCACCAGTGTTTCAGGAGGTAGCACAGATACGCAGTATTTT. Translating gives CATSVSGGSTDTQYF.

The chain links TRBV20-1 to TRBJ2-5, with 10 bases matching TRBD2. The CDR3 length is 15 residues. The germline V gene has CDR1 DFQATT and CDR2 SNEGSKA (reference sequence). After removal of 1 base from V and 4 bases from J, the junction contained 6 bases not matched to a gene. CDR3 in amino acids: CSARGASGSTETQYF. The CDR3 coding sequence is TGCAGTGCTAGAGGGGCTAGCGGGAGTACAGAGACCCAGTACTTC.

A few counts support this clonotype. The V gene is TRBV9, the J gene TRBJ2-3, with D perhaps TRBD2 (5 bases). Trimming removed 4 bases from V and 2 bases from J, with 14 bases in between. Per the germline V gene, CDR1 is SGDLS and CDR2 is YYNGEE. The CDR3 totals 15 residues. In DNA form, the CDR3 reads TGTGCCAGCAGCCCAAGCGGAGTGTACACAGATACGCAGTATTTT. Translation: CASSPSGVYTDTQYF. Filled out from reference TRBV9 and TRBJ2-3, the complete variable domain reads DSGVTQTPKHLITATGQRVTLRCSPRSGDLSVYWYQQSLDQGLQFLIQYYNGEERAKGNILERFSAQQFPDLHSELNLSSLELGDSALYFCASSPSGVYTDTQYFGPGTRLTVL.

This clonotype showed up many times. This chain joins TRBV6-2 or TRBV6-3 and TRBJ2-4; a weak D match, TRBD2 (6 bases). V was pared by 6 bases and J by 9 bases, with 15 bases between. CDR1 is MNHEY and CDR2 is SVGEGT in the germline V gene. The CDR3 runs to 13 residues. The CDR3 is CASRGAKGGIQYF. The DNA for the CDR3 is TGTGCCAGCAGGGGTGCCAAGGGAGGCATTCAGTACTTC.

V is TRBV7-9 and J is TRBJ1-1; 8 nucleotides match TRBD1. Germline V gives CDR1 SEHNR, CDR2 FQNEAQ (reference sequence). The J segment lost 4 bases and the V segment lost 5 bases, leaving 6 bases of the junction unmatched. The CDR3 extends over 14 amino acids. CDR3 DNA sequence: TGTGCCAGCAGCCTCCAGGGGGCCGGCACTGAAGCTTTCTTT. This gives the protein CASSLQGAGTEAFF. Using reference TRBV7-9 and TRBJ1-1 for the parts outside the CDR3, the full variable domain is DTGVSQNPRHKITKRGQNVTFRCDPISEHNRLYWYRQTLGQGPEFLTYFQNEAQLEKSRLLSDRFSAERPKGSFSTLEIQRTEQGDSAMYLCASSLQGAGTEAFFGQGTRLTVV.

This clonotype was seen more than once but under ten times. The chain joins TRBV27 to TRBJ2-7; no clear D gene. From germline, CDR1 is MNHEY and CDR2 SMNVEV (reference sequence). V lost 8 bases and J 3 bases, leaving 14 bases between the germline ends. The length of the CDR3 is 13 residues. The CDR3 sequence is CASPTAVNYEQYF. The CDR3 coding sequence is TGTGCCAGCCCCACCGCAGTGAACTACGAGCAGTACTTC.

CDR3 loop: CASSSHSGGNYGYTF. CDR3 DNA sequence: TGTGCCAGCAGTTCCCACTCGGGAGGGAACTATGGCTACACCTTC. The chain links TRBV12-3 or TRBV12-4 to TRBJ1-2; unclear D gene. This CDR3 has 15 amino acids. The V gene lost 4 bases and the J gene lost 2 bases, with 14 bases spanning the gap.

This clonotype was counted at least ten times. V gene TRBV7-2 combines with J gene TRBJ2-5; D perhaps matches TRBD2 (5 bases). From germline, CDR1 is SGHTA and CDR2 FQGNSA. Trimming took 3 bases from V and 3 from J, leaving 8 bases between them. The CDR3 is made up of 13 amino acids. Here the CDR3 DNA reads TGTGCCAGCAGCTTGCTACTAGAAGAGACCCAGTACTTC. Amino acids: CASSLLLEETQYF.

Ten or more counts support this clonotype. This rearrangement joins TRBV7-9 to TRBJ1-1; TRBD1 matches 9 bases. With 5 bases clipped from V and 2 bases from J, the junction kept 9 bases outside the gene matches. CDR3 length: 16 residues. Germline V gives CDR1 SEHNR, CDR2 FQNEAQ (reference sequence). CDR3 residues: CASSPSLGQGNTEAFF. The DNA of the CDR3 is TGTGCCAGCAGCCCCTCGCTGGGACAGGGAAACACTGAAGCTTTCTTT.

Only a few counts were recorded for this clonotype. The V and J genes are TRBV5-1 and TRBJ2-1; no clear D gene. V was shortened by 5 bases and J by 7 bases, with 10 bases between the two germline ends. The CDR3 covers 12 residues. Germline V gene lookup returns CDR1 SGHRS and CDR2 YFSETQ. The CDR3, as DNA: TGCGCCAGCAGGGACCCGGGTAATGAGCAGTTCTTC. Its translation is CASRDPGNEQFF.

The chain employs TRBV7-6 and TRBJ2-1; D is unclear. V was clipped by 6 bases and J by 5 bases, with 5 bases between them. Looked up from germline, CDR1 is SGHVS and CDR2 is FNYEAQ. The CDR3 runs 11 residues. The DNA for the CDR3 is TGTGCCAGCAGGGATAACAATGAGCAGTTCTTC. Translated: CASRDNNEQFF.

This clonotype was seen at least ten times. The rearrangement links TRBV5-4 to TRBJ2-5, with 14 bases fitting TRBD2. V lost 4 bases to trimming and J lost 3 bases; unmatched junction nucleotides: 5. Germline CDR1 SGHNT, CDR2 YYREEE (reference sequence). CDR3 length: 16 residues. The CDR3 sequence is CASSRGTSGREETQYF. The CDR3 bases are TGTGCCAGCAGCAGAGGGACTAGCGGGAGAGAAGAGACCCAGTACTTC.

This chain uses TRBV29-1 with TRBJ2-1; 7 bases align to TRBD1. Germline values: CDR1 SQVTM, CDR2 ANQGSEA. This CDR3 is built from 13 residues. Trimming at V came to 4 bases and at J to 3 bases, leaving 3 bases not matched to a gene. The CDR3 DNA reads as TGCAGCGTTGTGGGACAGCGCTACAATGAGCAGTTCTTC. Translation gives CSVVGQRYNEQFF.

This chain connects TRBV5-1 to TRBJ2-3; TRBD2 aligns across 8 bases. The CDR3 is made up of 15 amino acids. V was clipped by 4 bases and J by 2 bases; unmatched bases: 6. CDR1 and CDR2 from the germline V gene are SGHRS and YFSETQ. CDR3 region: CASSPGGGNTDTQYF. The CDR3 DNA follows: TGCGCCAGCAGCCCGGGAGGGGGGAACACAGATACGCAGTATTTT.

This clonotype was recorded many times. The CDR3 bases are TGTGCCAGCAGCCATGCAGGACTACCATACGAGCAGTACTTC. Encoded protein: CASSHAGLPYEQYF. The chain is built from TRBV3-1 and TRBJ2-7; D may be TRBD2 (6 bases). CDR1 LGHDT and CDR2 YNNKEL come from the germline V gene (reference sequence). V dropped 3 bases and J dropped 4 bases, with 13 bases sitting between them. CDR3 length: 14 residues.

This clonotype came up a few times. The chain links TRBV3-1 to TRBJ2-2; D is uncertain. V was clipped by 2 bases and J by 0 bases, with 7 bases between them. Germline V CDR1 and CDR2: LGHDT, YNNKEL (reference sequence). This CDR3 has 15 amino acids. Here the CDR3 reads CASSQSEANTGELFF. In DNA form, the CDR3 reads TGTGCCAGCAGCCAAAGCGAGGCGAACACCGGGGAGCTGTTTTTT.

This clonotype was recorded a few times. This chain links TRBV29-1 with TRBJ1-1; D uncertain. CDR3 length: 14 amino acids. Trimming took 1 base from V and 0 from J, leaving 9 bases between them. CDR1 SQVTM and CDR2 ANQGSEA come from the germline V gene. Here the CDR3 DNA reads TGCAGCGTTGAAGGAAAAGCGATGAACACTGAAGCTTTCTTT. Encoded protein: CSVEGKAMNTEAFF.

This clonotype came up a few times. The genes are TRBV5-1 and TRBJ2-7; 7 bases map to TRBD2. CDR1 is SGHRS, CDR2 YFSETQ, per germline. V lost 6 bases and J lost 0; bases outside the gene matches: 9. The CDR3 is 15 residues long. The CDR3, as DNA: TGCGCCAGCACCCTAGCGGTCTCGAGCTCCTACGAGCAGTACTTC. Its translation is CASTLAVSSSYEQYF.

The chain combines TRBV15 with TRBJ1-5; 7 bases map to TRBD1. This CDR3 has 16 residues. J gave up 0 bases and V 5 bases, and 7 bases lay outside the gene matches. Germline-derived CDR1 and CDR2 are LNHNV and YYDKDF (reference sequence). The CDR3 bases are TGTGCCACCAGCCCTGACAGGGCGGGTAGCAATCAGCCCCAGCATTTT. Amino acid sequence: CATSPDRAGSNQPQHF.

This clonotype showed up many times. V usage is TRBV7-2 and J usage is TRBJ2-1; perhaps TRBD1 as D (5 bases). Per the germline V gene, CDR1 is SGHTA and CDR2 is FQGNSA. V shed 7 bases and J shed 7 bases, with 8 bases lying between them. The CDR3 runs to 11 residues. This CDR3 reads CASTAGNEQFF. The CDR3 DNA follows: TGTGCCAGCACCGCAGGGAATGAGCAGTTCTTC.

This clonotype was observed a few times. The CDR3 sequence is CSARALLAGVVDTQYF. The CDR3 bases are TGCAGTGCTAGGGCTCTACTAGCGGGAGTCGTGGATACGCAGTATTTT. The rearrangement links TRBV20-1 to TRBJ2-3; 11 positions agree with TRBD2. Germline loops: CDR1 DFQATT, CDR2 SNEGSKA (reference sequence). The CDR3 is 16 residues long. With 3 bases clipped from V and 6 bases from J, the junction kept 11 bases outside the gene matches.